This T cell receptor (beta chain) originates from a study of graft-versus-host responses after intestinal transplantation. Overall study context: Multivisceral, liver-intestinal, or isolated intestinal transplants were performed in recipients. After anti-thymocyte globulin induction, recipients took tacrolimus and steroids for two to three years.

Produced via immunoSEQ multiplex PCR; TCRdb's table is partial and in-frame only. The table has some 87,000 clones, 80% to 95% seen once. On this clone itself: Its matching antigen is unknown.

General study points: The study found high graft-versus-host to host-versus-graft clonal ratios in allografts of patients with graft-donor T cell macrochimerism. The marrow of recipients harbored GvH clones, and ileum or blood showed some of them first.

V lost 5 bases to trimming and J lost 2 bases; unmatched junction nucleotides: 4. CDR1 is LGHNT, CDR2 FRNRAP, per germline. The CDR3 covers 14 residues. This specimen consisted of unstimulated CD4+ T cells sorted from spleen or lymph node cells, obtained before intestinal transplant. V is TRBV12-5 and J is TRBJ2-5; 8 nucleotides line up with TRBD1. This sequence was found in a human donor who received an intestinal transplant. The CDR3 sequence is CASGSGQGQETQYF. The CDR3 DNA is TGTGCTAGTGGTAGCGGACAGGGTCAAGAGACCCAGTACTTC.